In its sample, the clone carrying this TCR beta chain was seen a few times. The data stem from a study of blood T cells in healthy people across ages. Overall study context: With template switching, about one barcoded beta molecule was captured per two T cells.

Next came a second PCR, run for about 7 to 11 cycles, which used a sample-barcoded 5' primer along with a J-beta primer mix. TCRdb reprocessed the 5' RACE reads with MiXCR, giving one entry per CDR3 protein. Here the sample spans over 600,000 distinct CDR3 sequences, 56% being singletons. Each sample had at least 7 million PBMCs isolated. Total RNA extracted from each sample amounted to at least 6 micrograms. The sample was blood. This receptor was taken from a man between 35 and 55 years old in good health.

DNA of the CDR3: TGCAGTGCTAGAGAAGGGCGGGGGCTTAGAATTCAGTACTTC. Protein sequence: CSAREGRGLRIQYF. The chain is built from TRBV20-1 and TRBJ2-4; D may be TRBD2 (7 bases). Germline V gene sequence: CDR1 DFQATT, CDR2 SNEGSKA (reference sequence). The CDR3 extends over 14 amino acids. Trimming shortened V by 0 bases and J by 10 bases, and 16 bases separated the two germline ends.